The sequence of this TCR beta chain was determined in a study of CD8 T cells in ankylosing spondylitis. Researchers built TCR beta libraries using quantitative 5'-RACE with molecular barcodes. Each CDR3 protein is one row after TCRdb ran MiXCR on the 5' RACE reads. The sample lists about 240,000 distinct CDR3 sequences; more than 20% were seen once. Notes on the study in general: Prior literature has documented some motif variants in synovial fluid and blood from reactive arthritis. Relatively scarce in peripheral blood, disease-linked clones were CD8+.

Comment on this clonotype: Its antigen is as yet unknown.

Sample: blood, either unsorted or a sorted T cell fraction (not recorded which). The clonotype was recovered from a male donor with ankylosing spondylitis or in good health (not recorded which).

The CDR3 loop is CSARGWGGQETQYF. CDR3 in DNA: TGCAGTGCTAGAGGGTGGGGTGGACAAGAGACCCAGTACTTC. The chain uses TRBV20-1 and TRBJ2-5; no firm D call. Trimming removed 1 base at V and 2 bases at J, with 11 bases between. CDR3 length: 14 residues. Per the germline V gene, CDR1 is DFQATT and CDR2 is SNEGSKA (reference sequence).